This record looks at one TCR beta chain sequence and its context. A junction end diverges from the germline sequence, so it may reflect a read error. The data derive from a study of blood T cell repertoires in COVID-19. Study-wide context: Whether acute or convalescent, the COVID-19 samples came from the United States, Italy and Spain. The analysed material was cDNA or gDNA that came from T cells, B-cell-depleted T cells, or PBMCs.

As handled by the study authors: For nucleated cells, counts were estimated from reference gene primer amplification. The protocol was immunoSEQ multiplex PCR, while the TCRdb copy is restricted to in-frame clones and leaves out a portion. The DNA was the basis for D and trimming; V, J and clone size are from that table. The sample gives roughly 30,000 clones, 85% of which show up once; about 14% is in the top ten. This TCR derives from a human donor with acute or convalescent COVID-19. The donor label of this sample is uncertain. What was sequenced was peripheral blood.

The CDR3 reads CASRLDSNYGYTF. CDR3 in DNA: TGTGCCAGCAGATTGGACAGTAACTATGGCTACACCTTC. V gene TRBV5-4 combines with J gene TRBJ1-2, with a weak D call TRBD1 (6 bases). Germline V gives CDR1 SGHNT, CDR2 YYREEE (reference sequence). This CDR3 spans 13 amino acids.